This T cell receptor beta chain was sequenced during a study of T cell responses to AZD1222 COVID-19 vaccine. In this sample, this clone turned up once. Its target is unknown. The repertoire was sequenced with immunoSEQ multiplex PCR; TCRdb's copy has only in-frame clones and lacks some. Of 150,000 to 180,000 clones in the sample, about 88% are singletons; the top ten hold around 3.1%. Notes on the study in general: Spike was spanned by vaccine-associated CD4 TCRs, with dominance at 160-218 and 743-854.

Looked up from germline, CDR1 is SGHRS and CDR2 is YFSETQ. The V gene lost 2 bases and the J gene lost 7 bases, with 19 bases spanning the gap. This CDR3 is 15 amino acids long. V and J are TRBV5-1 and TRBJ2-7; tentative D call: TRBD2 (6 bases). The receptor was derived from an adult in good health. The sample in question was peripheral blood, obtained on day 0 of AZD1222 vaccination. DNA for the CDR3: TGCGCCAGCAGCTTTGCGGGGTCCCGGTTAGGGGAGCAGTACTTC. Translated: CASSFAGSRLGEQYF.